Detailed here is one TCR beta chain. This sample is part of a study of blood T cell repertoires in COVID-19. Germline V CDR1 and CDR2: SGDLS, YYNGEE. CDR3 size: 18 residues. V shed 4 bases, J shed 3 bases, and the junction held 12 bases outside the gene matches. TCRdb's table, derived via immunoSEQ multiplex PCR, lists solely in-frame clones and lacks some. The sample lists hundreds of thousands of clones; roughly 91% were seen once. The sequencing sample was made of PBMCs or T cells enriched from blood (not recorded which). The clonotype originates from a woman aged 25 to 45 who had recovered from COVID-19. The rearrangement uses TRBV9 and TRBJ2-2; 10 bases align to TRBD2. The CDR3 loop is CASSLRTVAGGYTGELFF. The CDR3 DNA follows: TGTGCCAGCAGCCTAAGAACTGTAGCGGGAGGCTACACCGGGGAGCTGTTTTTT.